This T cell receptor beta chain was observed in a study of blood T cell repertoires in COVID-19. The CDR3 is made up of 13 amino acids. V lost 10 bases and J lost 6, with 15 bases in between. Data came from immunoSEQ multiplex PCR; TCRdb stores just in-frame clones and leaves some out. The sample includes more than 35,000 clones, about four fifths of them seen just once. This sequence originates from a man aged 70-80 years with acute or convalescent COVID-19. The chain carries TRBV12-3 or TRBV12-4 and TRBJ2-2; D call uncertain. Sequenced input: peripheral blood. The CDR3 DNA follows: TGTGCCACCCAAATTTCGGGTCCCGGGGAGCTGTTTTTT. Translating gives CATQISGPGELFF.